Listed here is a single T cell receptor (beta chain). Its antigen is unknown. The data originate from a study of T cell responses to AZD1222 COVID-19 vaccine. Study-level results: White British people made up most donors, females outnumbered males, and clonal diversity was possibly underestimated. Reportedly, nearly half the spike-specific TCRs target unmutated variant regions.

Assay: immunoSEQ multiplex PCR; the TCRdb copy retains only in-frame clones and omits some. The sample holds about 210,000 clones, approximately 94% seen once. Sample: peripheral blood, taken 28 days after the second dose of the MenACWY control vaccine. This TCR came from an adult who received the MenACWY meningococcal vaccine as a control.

CDR3 bases: TGTGCCAGCAGTGAATTGGGGGGGACGCCTGAAGCTTTCTTT. This codes for CASSELGGTPEAFF. The genes are TRBV6-1 and TRBJ1-1; a weak D match, TRBD1 (5 bases). V gave up 2 bases and J gave up 6 bases, with 13 bases separating them. The length of the CDR3 is 14 residues. Germline loops: CDR1 MNHNS, CDR2 SASEGT.